This TCR beta chain derives from a study of lymphopenia after photon versus proton radiotherapy. Whole-study results and caveats: After lymphocyte nadir, photon-treated repertoires showed oligoclonal expansion, especially CD8+ Temra.

Losses at the gene ends were 0 bases for V and 7 bases for J; bases not matched to a gene: 9. There are 15 residues in the CDR3. Germline lookup yields CDR1 GTSNPN and CDR2 SVGIG (reference sequence). With respect to this clone: Antigen specificity is unknown. Other DNA sequences in the same sample also yield this CDR3.

TCRdb's table, derived via immunoSEQ multiplex PCR, lists solely in-frame clones and lacks some. Of about 12,000 clones listed, roughly 90% are singletons. Sequenced material: peripheral blood, taken from a patient treated with proton-based radiotherapy. This clonotype originated in a man aged 55 to 69 with pancreatic cancer. The chain carries TRBV30 and TRBJ2-1; TRBD2 matches at 7 bases. CDR3 DNA: TGTGCCTGGAGTGTACTACTGGCGGGAGCAAATGAGCAGTTCTTC. As protein: CAWSVLLAGANEQFF.